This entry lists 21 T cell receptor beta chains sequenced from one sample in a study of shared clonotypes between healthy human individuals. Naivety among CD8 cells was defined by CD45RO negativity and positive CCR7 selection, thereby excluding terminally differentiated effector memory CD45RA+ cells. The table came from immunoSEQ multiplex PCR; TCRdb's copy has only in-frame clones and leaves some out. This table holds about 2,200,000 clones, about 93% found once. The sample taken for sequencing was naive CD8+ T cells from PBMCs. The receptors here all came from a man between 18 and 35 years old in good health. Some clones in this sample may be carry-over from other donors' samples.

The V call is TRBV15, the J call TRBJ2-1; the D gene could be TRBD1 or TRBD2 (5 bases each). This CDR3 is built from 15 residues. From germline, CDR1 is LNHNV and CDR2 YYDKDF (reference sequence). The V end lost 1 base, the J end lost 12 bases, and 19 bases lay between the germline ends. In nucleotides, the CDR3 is TGTGCCACCAGCAGAGGGCTGAGGGACGTCAGGGTGCAGTTCTTC. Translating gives CATSRGLRDVRVQFF. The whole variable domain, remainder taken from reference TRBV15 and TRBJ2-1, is DAMVIQNPRYQVTQFGKPVTLSCSQTLNHNVMYWYQQKSSQAPKLLFHYYDKDFNNEADTPDNFQSRRPNTSFCFLDIRSPGLGDTAMYLCATSRGLRDVRVQFFGPGTRLTVL.

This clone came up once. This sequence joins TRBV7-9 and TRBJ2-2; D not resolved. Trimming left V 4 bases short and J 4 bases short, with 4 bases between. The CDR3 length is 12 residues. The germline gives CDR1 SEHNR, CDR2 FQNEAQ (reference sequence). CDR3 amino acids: CASSSITGELFF. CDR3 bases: TGTGCCAGCAGCTCGATCACCGGGGAGCTGTTTTTT.

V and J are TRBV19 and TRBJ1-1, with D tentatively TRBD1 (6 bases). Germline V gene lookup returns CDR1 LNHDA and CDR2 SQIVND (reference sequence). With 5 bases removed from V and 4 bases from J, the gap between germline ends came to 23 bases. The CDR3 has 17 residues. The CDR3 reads CASSGASTGHSGTEAFF. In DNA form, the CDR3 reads TGTGCCAGTAGTGGGGCATCCACAGGGCATAGCGGCACTGAAGCTTTCTTT. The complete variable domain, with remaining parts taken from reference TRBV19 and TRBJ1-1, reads DGGITQSPKYLFRKEGQNVTLSCEQNLNHDAMYWYRQDPGQGLRLIYYSQIVNDFQKGDIAEGYSVSREKKESFPLTVTSAQKNPTAFYLCASSGASTGHSGTEAFFGQGTRLTVV.

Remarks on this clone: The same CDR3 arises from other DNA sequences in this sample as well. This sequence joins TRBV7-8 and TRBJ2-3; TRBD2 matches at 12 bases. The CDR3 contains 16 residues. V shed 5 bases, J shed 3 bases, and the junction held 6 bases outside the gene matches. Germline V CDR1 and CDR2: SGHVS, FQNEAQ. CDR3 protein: CASSPRLAGVTDTQYF. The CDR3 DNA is TGTGCCAGCAGCCCCCGACTAGCGGGGGTGACAGATACGCAGTATTTT.

For the CDR3, the DNA is TGTGCCAGCAGCCTCAGGGACCTCCGGGACGAGCAGTACTTC. Translating it yields CASSLRDLRDEQYF. V is TRBV7-9 and J is TRBJ2-7; D tentatively fits TRBD1 or TRBD2 (5 bases each). The CDR3 runs 14 residues. Trimming stripped 5 bases from V and 5 bases from J, with 16 bases between. Germline V lookup: CDR1 SEHNR, CDR2 FQNEAQ (reference sequence).

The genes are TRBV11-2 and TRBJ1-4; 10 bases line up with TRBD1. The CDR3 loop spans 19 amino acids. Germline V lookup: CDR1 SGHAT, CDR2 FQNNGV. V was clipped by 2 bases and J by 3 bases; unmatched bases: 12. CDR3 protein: CASSLTYGQGVRSNEKLFF. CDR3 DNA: TGTGCCAGCAGCTTAACTTATGGACAGGGGGTTCGGTCTAATGAAAAACTGTTTTTT.

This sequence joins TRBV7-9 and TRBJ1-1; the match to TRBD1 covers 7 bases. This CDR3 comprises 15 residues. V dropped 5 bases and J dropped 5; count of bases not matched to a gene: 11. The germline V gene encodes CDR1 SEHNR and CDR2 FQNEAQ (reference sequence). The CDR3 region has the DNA TGTGCCAGCAGCCTCCCGACAGGGAGGCAAACTGAAGCTTTCTTT. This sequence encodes CASSLPTGRQTEAFF.

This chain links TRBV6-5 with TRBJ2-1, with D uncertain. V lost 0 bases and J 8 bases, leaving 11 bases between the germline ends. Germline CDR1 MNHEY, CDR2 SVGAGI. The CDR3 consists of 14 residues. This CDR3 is CASSYSRLPDEQFF. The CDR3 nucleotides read TGTGCCAGCAGTTACTCCCGGCTCCCGGATGAGCAGTTCTTC.

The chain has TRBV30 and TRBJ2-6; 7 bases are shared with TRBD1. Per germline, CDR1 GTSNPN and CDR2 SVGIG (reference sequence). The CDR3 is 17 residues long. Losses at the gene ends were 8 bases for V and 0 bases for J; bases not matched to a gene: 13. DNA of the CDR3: TGTGCCCCCCGGGACAGCATGGGAGACTCTGGGGCCAACGTCCTGACTTTC. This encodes CAPRDSMGDSGANVLTF.

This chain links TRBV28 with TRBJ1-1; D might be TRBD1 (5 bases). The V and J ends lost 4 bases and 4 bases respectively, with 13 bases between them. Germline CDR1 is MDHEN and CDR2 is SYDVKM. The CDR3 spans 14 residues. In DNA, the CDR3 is TGTGCCAGCAGTTATCCGGGGGGAAGCACTGAAGCTTTCTTT. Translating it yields CASSYPGGSTEAFF. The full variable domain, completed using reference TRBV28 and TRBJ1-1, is DVKVTQSSRYLVKRTGEKVFLECVQDMDHENMFWYRQDPGLGLRLIYFSYDVKMKEKGDIPEGYSVSREKKERFSLILESASTNQTSMYLCASSYPGGSTEAFFGQGTRLTVV.

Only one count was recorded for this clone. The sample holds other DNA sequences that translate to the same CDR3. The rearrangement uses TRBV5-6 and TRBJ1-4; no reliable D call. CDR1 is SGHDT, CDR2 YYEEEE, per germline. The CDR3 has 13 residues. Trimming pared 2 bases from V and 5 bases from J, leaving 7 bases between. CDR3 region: CASSLGGNEKLFF. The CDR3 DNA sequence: TGTGCCAGCAGCTTAGGCGGGAATGAAAAACTGTTTTTT.

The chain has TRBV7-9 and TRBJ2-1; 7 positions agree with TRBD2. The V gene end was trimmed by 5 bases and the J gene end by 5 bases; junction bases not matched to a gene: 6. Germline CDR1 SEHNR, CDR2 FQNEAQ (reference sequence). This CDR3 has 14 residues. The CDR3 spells CASSRREVNNEQFF. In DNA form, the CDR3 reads TGTGCCAGCAGCCGTCGGGAGGTTAACAATGAGCAGTTCTTC. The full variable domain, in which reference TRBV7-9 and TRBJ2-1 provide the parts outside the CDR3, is DTGVSQNPRHKITKRGQNVTFRCDPISEHNRLYWYRQTLGQGPEFLTYFQNEAQLEKSRLLSDRFSAERPKGSFSTLEIQRTEQGDSAMYLCASSRREVNNEQFFGPGTRLTVL.

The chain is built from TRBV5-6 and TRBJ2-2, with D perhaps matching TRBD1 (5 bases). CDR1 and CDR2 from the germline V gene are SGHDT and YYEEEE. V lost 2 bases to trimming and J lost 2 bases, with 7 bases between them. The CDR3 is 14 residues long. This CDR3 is CASSFDSNTGELFF. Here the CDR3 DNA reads TGTGCCAGCAGCTTCGACAGCAACACCGGGGAGCTGTTTTTT.

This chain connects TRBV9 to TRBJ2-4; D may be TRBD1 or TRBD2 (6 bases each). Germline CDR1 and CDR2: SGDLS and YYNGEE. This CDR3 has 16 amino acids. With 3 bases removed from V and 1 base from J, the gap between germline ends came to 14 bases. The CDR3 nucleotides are TGTGCCAGCAGCGCACCCCTCGGGGGCGCCAAAAACATTCAGTACTTC. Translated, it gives CASSAPLGGAKNIQYF.

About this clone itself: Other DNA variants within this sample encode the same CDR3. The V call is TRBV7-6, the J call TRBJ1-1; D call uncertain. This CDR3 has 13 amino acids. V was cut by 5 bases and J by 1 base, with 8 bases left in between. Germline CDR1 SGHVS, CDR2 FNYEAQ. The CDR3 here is CASSLEGNTEAFF. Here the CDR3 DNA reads TGTGCCAGCAGCCTCGAGGGGAACACTGAAGCTTTCTTT.

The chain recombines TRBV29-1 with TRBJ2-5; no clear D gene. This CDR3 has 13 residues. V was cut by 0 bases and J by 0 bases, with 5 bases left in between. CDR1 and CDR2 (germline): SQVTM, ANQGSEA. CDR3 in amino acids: CSVEEGNQETQYF. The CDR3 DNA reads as TGCAGCGTTGAAGAGGGCAACCAAGAGACCCAGTACTTC.

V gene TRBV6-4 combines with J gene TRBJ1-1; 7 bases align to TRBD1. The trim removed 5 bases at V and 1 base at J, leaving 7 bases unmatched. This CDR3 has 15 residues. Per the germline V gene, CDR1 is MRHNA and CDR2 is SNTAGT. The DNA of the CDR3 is TGTGCCAGCAGTCCGCGGGACAGAGAGAACACTGAAGCTTTCTTT. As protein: CASSPRDRENTEAFF.

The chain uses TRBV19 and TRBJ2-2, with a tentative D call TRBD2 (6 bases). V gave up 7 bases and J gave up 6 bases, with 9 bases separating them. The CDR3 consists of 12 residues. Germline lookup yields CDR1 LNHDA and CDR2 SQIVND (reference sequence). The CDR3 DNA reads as TGTGCCAGTAAGGAGGGCCCCGGGGAGCTGTTTTTT. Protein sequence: CASKEGPGELFF.

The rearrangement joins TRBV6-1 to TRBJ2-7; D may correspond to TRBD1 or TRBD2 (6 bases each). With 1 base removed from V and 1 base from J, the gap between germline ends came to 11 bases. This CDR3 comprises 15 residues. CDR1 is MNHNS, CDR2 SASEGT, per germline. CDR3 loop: CASSEEGGESYEQYF. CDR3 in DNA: TGTGCCAGCAGTGAAGAGGGGGGCGAATCCTACGAGCAGTACTTC.

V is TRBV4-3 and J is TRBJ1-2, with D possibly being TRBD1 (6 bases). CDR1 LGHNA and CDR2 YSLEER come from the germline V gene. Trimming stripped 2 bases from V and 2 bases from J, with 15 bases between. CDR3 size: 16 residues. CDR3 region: CASSQSTGPPNYGYTF. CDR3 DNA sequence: TGCGCCAGCAGCCAATCCACAGGGCCTCCAAACTATGGCTACACCTTC.

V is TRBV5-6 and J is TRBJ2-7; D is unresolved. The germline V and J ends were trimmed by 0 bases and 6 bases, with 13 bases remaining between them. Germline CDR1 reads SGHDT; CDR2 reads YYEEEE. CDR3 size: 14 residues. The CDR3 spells CASSLGPGVLEQYF. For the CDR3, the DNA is TGTGCCAGCAGCTTGGGACCTGGGGTGCTCGAGCAGTACTTC.